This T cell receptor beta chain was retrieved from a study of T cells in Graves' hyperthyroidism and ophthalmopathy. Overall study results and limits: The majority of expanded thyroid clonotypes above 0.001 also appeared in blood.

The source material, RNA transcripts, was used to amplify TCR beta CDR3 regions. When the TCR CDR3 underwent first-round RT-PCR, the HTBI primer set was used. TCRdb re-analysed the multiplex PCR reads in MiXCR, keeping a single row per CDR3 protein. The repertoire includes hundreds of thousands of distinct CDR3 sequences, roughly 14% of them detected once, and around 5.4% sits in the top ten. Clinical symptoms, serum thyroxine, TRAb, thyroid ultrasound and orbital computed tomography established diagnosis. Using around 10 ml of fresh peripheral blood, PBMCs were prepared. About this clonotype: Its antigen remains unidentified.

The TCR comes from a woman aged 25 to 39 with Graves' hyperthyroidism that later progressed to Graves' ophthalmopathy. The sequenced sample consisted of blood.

The DNA for the CDR3 is TGTGCCAGCAAAAAGGGACCTTTGAACACCGGGGAGCTGTTTTTT. This sequence encodes CASKKGPLNTGELFF. This sequence joins TRBV7-6 and TRBJ2-2, with D tentatively TRBD1 or TRBD2 (5 bases each). Per germline, CDR1 SGHVS and CDR2 FNYEAQ. Trimming removed 7 bases at V and 1 base at J, with 13 bases between. This CDR3 region has 15 residues. The full variable domain, completed using reference TRBV7-6 and TRBJ2-2, is GAGVSQSPRYKVTKRGQDVALRCDPISGHVSLYWYRQALGQGPEFLTYFNYEAQQDKSGLPNDRFSAERPEGSISTLTIQRTEQRDSAMYRCASKKGPLNTGELFFGEGSRLTVL.